This T cell receptor (beta chain) was recorded in a study of blood T cell repertoires in COVID-19. At the level of the study: The samples span acute and convalescent COVID-19 from the United States, Italy and Spain.

Germline lookup yields CDR1 LNHDA and CDR2 SQIVND (reference sequence). The CDR3 is 16 residues long. Trimming cost V 6 bases and J 5 bases, with 19 bases left between them. This clone turned up a few times. Using immunoSEQ multiplex PCR, the repertoire was profiled, and TCRdb retains in-frame clones only, with some absent. Of approximately 98,000 clones listed, 82% are singletons. This TCR was sampled from an elderly man with acute or convalescent COVID-19. The chain employs TRBV19 and TRBJ2-2; TRBD1 is a possible D gene (8 bases). The sequencing input was peripheral blood. The CDR3 DNA sequence: TGTGCCAGTAGGGTACAGGGGGGGTTTCGGACCGGGGAGCTGTTTTTT. The encoded protein is CASRVQGGFRTGELFF.